The 30 T cell receptor beta chains below all came from one sample that was sequenced in a study of T-cell memory formation after mild COVID-19. TCRdb fed the 5' RACE reads into MiXCR, producing one record per CDR3 protein. The table records roughly 320,000 distinct CDR3 sequences, 25% to 30% of them present only once. The sample comprised PBMCs or a T cell subset sorted from them (not recorded which). The receptor source for this set is an adult woman who had mild COVID-19 (a few samples of this study predate the infection). Cell type and time point are not known.

This chain joins TRBV20-1 and TRBJ1-5, with D maybe TRBD1 (6 bases). Trimming removed 6 bases from V and 7 bases from J, with 19 bases in between. The CDR3 totals 14 residues. In germline, CDR1 is DFQATT, CDR2 SNEGSKA (reference sequence). CDR3 loop: CSAPTDSPGQPQHF. The CDR3 bases are TGCAGTGCACCTACGGACAGTCCGGGGCAGCCCCAGCATTTT.

CDR3: CASRSPVIAGTDTQYF. DNA of the CDR3: TGTGCCAGCAGAAGTCCGGTGATAGCGGGAACAGATACGCAGTATTTT. V usage is TRBV6-2 or TRBV6-3 and J usage is TRBJ2-3; 8 bases fit TRBD2. The CDR3 is 16 amino acids. The germline V gene encodes CDR1 MNHEY and CDR2 SVGEGT. With V trimmed by 6 bases and J by 3 bases, 11 bases remained unmatched.

This clonotype was counted between two and nine times. This CDR3 is CASSQGSNTEAFF. The CDR3 DNA sequence: TGCGCCAGCAGCCAGGGAAGTAACACTGAAGCTTTCTTT. The V gene is TRBV4-3, the J gene TRBJ1-1; D not certain. The CDR3 has 13 residues. Germline CDR1 LGHNA, CDR2 YSLEER. Trimming took 3 bases from V and 2 from J, leaving 7 bases between them.

This clonotype was seen at least ten times. The chain carries TRBV30 and TRBJ2-1, with D unresolved. Trimming removed 3 bases at V and 2 bases at J, with 8 bases between. Looked up from germline, CDR1 is GTSNPN and CDR2 is SVGIG (reference sequence). The CDR3 contains 13 residues. The chain's CDR3 is CAWRKAAYNEQFF. The CDR3 region has the DNA TGTGCCTGGAGGAAAGCCGCCTACAATGAGCAGTTCTTC.

CDR3 amino acids: CATSRTANTGELFF. For the CDR3, the DNA is TGTGCCACCAGCAGGACAGCGAACACCGGGGAGCTGTTTTTT. This sequence joins TRBV15 and TRBJ2-2, with D possibly matching TRBD1 (5 bases). Trimming took 3 bases from V and 0 from J, leaving 5 bases between them. The CDR3 spans 14 residues. Germline V lookup: CDR1 LNHNV, CDR2 YYDKDF (reference sequence).

The chain is built from TRBV6-6 and TRBJ2-1; TRBD2 matches 7 bases. Trimming cost V 8 bases and J 0 bases; bases outside gene matches: 4. The CDR3 length is 14 residues. Germline V gives CDR1 MNHNY, CDR2 SVGAGI (reference sequence). DNA of the CDR3: TGTGCCAGCTCCCGGGGGGACTCCTACAATGAGCAGTTCTTC. Its protein product is CASSRGDSYNEQFF.

The chain carries TRBV25-1 and TRBJ1-2, with D perhaps TRBD1 (5 bases). Germline CDR1 MGHDK, CDR2 SYGVNS. The V gene lost 3 bases and the J gene lost 3 bases, with 11 bases spanning the gap. This CDR3 is built from 14 residues. The CDR3 nucleotides are TGTGCCAGCAGTGAGTCGGGACGGCACTATGGCTACACCTTC. It yields the protein CASSESGRHYGYTF.

This chain joins TRBV5-1 and TRBJ2-1; 9 bases map to TRBD2. The CDR3 consists of 17 residues. V lost 0 bases to trimming and J lost 4 bases; unmatched junction nucleotides: 8. CDR1 is SGHRS, CDR2 YFSETQ, per germline. The CDR3 here is CASSLGPLAGKYNEQFF. For the CDR3, the DNA is TGCGCCAGCAGCTTGGGCCCCCTAGCGGGAAAATACAATGAGCAGTTCTTC.

The J gene is TRBJ2-6, the V gene TRBV18; 8 positions match TRBD1. V dropped 3 bases and J dropped 2; count of bases not matched to a gene: 12. This CDR3 has 19 residues. Germline CDR1 and CDR2: KGHSH and LQKENI. The CDR3 reads CASSPERTGLLPGANVLTF. For the CDR3, the DNA is TGTGCCAGCTCACCCGAAAGGACAGGGTTATTACCTGGGGCCAACGTCCTGACTTTC.

A few counts support this clonotype. This rearrangement joins TRBV7-8 to TRBJ2-1; TRBD2 might be the D (5 bases). The germline V gene encodes CDR1 SGHVS and CDR2 FQNEAQ. With 0 bases removed from V and 2 bases from J, the gap between germline ends came to 17 bases. The CDR3 covers 18 residues. The CDR3 coding sequence is TGTGCCAGCAGCTTAGCGCTTAAGGGTCGGGGTCCCTACAATGAGCAGTTCTTC. This sequence encodes CASSLALKGRGPYNEQFF. The full variable domain, its missing parts supplied by reference TRBV7-8 and TRBJ2-1, is GAGVSQSPRYKVAKRGQDVALRCDPISGHVSLFWYQQALGQGPEFLTYFQNEAQLDKSGLPSDRFFAERPEGSVSTLKIQRTQQEDSAVYLCASSLALKGRGPYNEQFFGPGTRLTVL.

The V and J genes are TRBV30 and TRBJ2-7; D possibly corresponds to TRBD1 (5 bases). The CDR3 is 12 residues long. Trimming stripped 3 bases from V and 6 bases from J, with 12 bases between. Per germline, CDR1 GTSNPN and CDR2 SVGIG (reference sequence). The DNA of the CDR3 is TGTGCCTGGAGGAGAGAAGGGGTCGAGCAGTACTTC. This encodes CAWRREGVEQYF.

The genes are TRBV11-2 and TRBJ2-1; TRBD2 aligns across 12 bases. From germline, CDR1 is SGHAT and CDR2 FQNNGV. The CDR3 extends over 20 amino acids. The trim removed 0 bases at V and 0 bases at J, leaving 9 bases unmatched. In DNA form, the CDR3 reads TGTGCCAGCAGCTTAGATGGACTAGCGGGAAGCTATAGCTCCTACAATGAGCAGTTCTTC. Protein sequence: CASSLDGLAGSYSSYNEQFF.

In this sample, this clonotype turned up a few times. The rearrangement uses TRBV7-3 and TRBJ2-5; D unclear. V was pared by 4 bases and J by 6 bases, with 12 bases between. Germline CDR1 SGHTA, CDR2 FQGTGA. The CDR3 extends over 13 amino acids. Here the CDR3 reads CASSSPNSKTQYF. In DNA, the CDR3 is TGTGCCAGCAGCTCCCCGAACAGTAAGACCCAGTACTTC.

A few counts support this clonotype. This sequence joins TRBV7-9 and TRBJ1-3; D uncertain. Germline V gives CDR1 SEHNR, CDR2 FQNEAQ (reference sequence). V shed 4 bases and J shed 1 base, with 8 bases lying between them. The CDR3 extends over 14 amino acids. The CDR3: CASSSTESGNTIYF. The CDR3 DNA is TGTGCCAGCAGCTCAACCGAGTCTGGAAACACCATATATTTT.

The J gene is TRBJ2-3, the V gene TRBV28; D is undetermined. This CDR3 has 14 residues. Germline-derived CDR1 and CDR2 are MDHEN and SYDVKM. The V gene lost 6 bases and the J gene lost 3 bases, with 13 bases spanning the gap. CDR3 residues: CASSPQIRTDTQYF. CDR3 in DNA: TGTGCCAGCAGCCCGCAGATCCGTACAGATACGCAGTATTTT.

The table lists this clonotype with a few counts. The V gene is TRBV28, the J gene TRBJ2-1; 11 nucleotides match TRBD2. With 5 bases clipped from V and 10 bases from J, the junction kept 7 bases outside the gene matches. The CDR3 has 14 residues. Germline CDR1 is MDHEN and CDR2 is SYDVKM. In DNA form, the CDR3 reads TGTGCCAGCAGTCTTCTAGCGGGGGGCGGAGAGCAGTTCTTC. Protein sequence: CASSLLAGGGEQFF.

This clonotype was counted a few times. This chain links TRBV9 with TRBJ2-3; no clear D. Trimming cost V 3 bases and J 4 bases, with 12 bases left between them. The CDR3 consists of 14 residues. Germline lookup yields CDR1 SGDLS and CDR2 YYNGEE. The DNA of the CDR3 is TGTGCCAGCAGCGATAACTACCAATCAGATACGCAGTATTTT. Encoded protein: CASSDNYQSDTQYF.

This chain connects TRBV20-1 to TRBJ2-3, with TRBD2 matching over 16 bases. The germline V gene encodes CDR1 DFQATT and CDR2 SNEGSKA (reference sequence). The CDR3 extends over 16 amino acids. The ends lost 6 bases at V and 4 bases at J; junction bases unmatched: 7. CDR3 nucleotides: TGCAGTGCACAGGGACTAGCGGGAGGGCCGCCAGATACGCAGTATTTT. Its translation: CSAQGLAGGPPDTQYF.

In its sample, this clonotype was seen a few times. The chain joins TRBV30 to TRBJ2-1; D gene uncertain. The CDR3 is 12 residues long. Trimming took off 0 bases at V and 8 bases at J, with 8 bases between the two ends. In germline, CDR1 is GTSNPN, CDR2 SVGIG (reference sequence). The CDR3 loop is CAWSVSNHEQFF. DNA for the CDR3: TGTGCCTGGAGTGTGAGTAACCATGAGCAGTTCTTC. The full variable domain, rest sourced from reference TRBV30 and TRBJ2-1, is SQTIHQWPATLVQPVGSPLSLECTVEGTSNPNLYWYRQAAGRGLQLLFYSVGIGQISSEVPQNLSASRPQDRQFILSSKKLLLSDSGFYLCAWSVSNHEQFFGPGTRLTVL.

The rearrangement joins TRBV9 to TRBJ1-2; D is unresolved. Trimming shortened V by 4 bases and J by 7 bases, and 14 bases separated the two germline ends. This CDR3 contains 13 residues. Germline CDR1 is SGDLS and CDR2 is YYNGEE. Here the CDR3 reads CASSTKGSRGYTF. The CDR3 nucleotides read TGTGCCAGCAGCACGAAAGGATCCCGTGGCTACACCTTC.

The table lists this clonotype with a few counts. J is TRBJ1-2 and V is TRBV12-3 or TRBV12-4, with TRBD1 identical over 8 bases. CDR3 length: 13 residues. With 6 bases clipped from V and 8 bases from J, the junction kept 8 bases outside the gene matches. The DNA of the CDR3 is TGTGCCAGCAGGCCCACAGGGGGTGCCGGCTACACCTTC. Protein: CASRPTGGAGYTF.

V is TRBV6-2 or TRBV6-3 and J is TRBJ2-5; 7 bases map to TRBD2. The CDR3 covers 14 residues. Trimming removed 7 bases from V and 6 bases from J; junction bases left unmatched: 11. Germline values: CDR1 MNHEY, CDR2 SVGEGT. The CDR3 nucleotides are TGTGCCAGCAACTCGGGGGGAGGGCCTCAGACCCAGTACTTC. Encoded protein: CASNSGGGPQTQYF.

This clonotype has a handful of counts. The chain is built from TRBV11-1 and TRBJ2-2; 10 positions agree with TRBD2. This CDR3 is 17 amino acids long. The germline gives CDR1 SGHAT, CDR2 FQDESV (reference sequence). Trimming removed 6 bases from V and 2 bases from J; junction bases left unmatched: 9. The CDR3 spells CASRSLLAGVNTGELFF. Here the CDR3 DNA reads TGTGCCAGCAGGTCTCTTCTAGCGGGAGTAAACACCGGGGAGCTGTTTTTT. Full variable domain (outside the CDR3, taken from reference TRBV11-1 and TRBJ2-2): EAEVAQSPRYKITEKSQAVAFWCDPISGHATLYWYRQILGQGPELLVQFQDESVVDDSQLPKDRFSAERLKGVDSTLKIQPAELGDSAMYLCASRSLLAGVNTGELFFGEGSRLTVL.

The gene calls are TRBV9 and TRBJ1-1, with D maybe TRBD1 (5 bases). The CDR3 length is 15 residues. Germline V gene lookup returns CDR1 SGDLS and CDR2 YYNGEE. The ends were cut back, 6 bases at V and 5 bases at J, with 20 bases in the middle. The CDR3 sequence is CASTPWVGGETEAFF. The CDR3 DNA follows: TGTGCCAGCACCCCCTGGGTGGGAGGGGAAACTGAAGCTTTCTTT.

This clonotype was counted between two and nine times. The chain uses TRBV5-5 and TRBJ2-1; 7 nucleotides line up with TRBD1. V dropped 4 bases and J dropped 2; count of bases not matched to a gene: 3. Germline lookup yields CDR1 SGHKS and CDR2 YYEKEE (reference sequence). The CDR3 sequence is 14 residues long. CDR3 nucleotide sequence: TGTGCCAGCAGCCGGGGACAGACCTACAATGAGCAGTTCTTC. This translates into CASSRGQTYNEQFF. Together with reference TRBV5-5 and TRBJ2-1, the CDR3 gives the full variable domain: DAGVTQSPTHLIKTRGQQVTLRCSPISGHKSVSWYQQVLGQGPQFIFQYYEKEERGRGNFPDRFSARQFPNYSSELNVNALLLGDSALYLCASSRGQTYNEQFFGPGTRLTVL.

In its sample, this clonotype was seen a few times. The chain couples TRBV30 to TRBJ1-1; D call uncertain. Germline V gene data show CDR1 as GTSNPN and CDR2 as SVGIG (reference sequence). With 3 bases removed from V and 0 bases from J, the gap between germline ends came to 17 bases. The CDR3 is 16 amino acids. CDR3 sequence: CAWRARSGKMNTEAFF. CDR3 in DNA: TGTGCCTGGAGGGCTAGGAGCGGGAAAATGAACACTGAAGCTTTCTTT.

In DNA form, the CDR3 reads TGCGCCAGCAGCCTACGGCCGGGGGGCGCGTATGGCTACACCTTC. Amino acids: CASSLRPGGAYGYTF. The rearrangement joins TRBV4-3 to TRBJ1-2, with TRBD1 as a possible D gene (6 bases). Germline V lookup: CDR1 LGHNA, CDR2 YSLEER. V was shortened by 4 bases and J by 5 bases, with 17 bases between the two germline ends. The CDR3 runs 15 residues.

This clonotype was detected a few times. The chain combines TRBV6-2 or TRBV6-3 with TRBJ2-7; D gene uncertain. This CDR3 is built from 12 residues. Trimming pared 7 bases from V and 0 bases from J, leaving 7 bases between. From germline, CDR1 is MNHEY and CDR2 SVGEGT. CDR3 in DNA: TGTGCCAGCACCCTGAGCTCCTACGAGCAGTACTTC. Translated: CASTLSSYEQYF.

The V and J genes are TRBV20-1 and TRBJ2-2, with a weak D call TRBD1 (6 bases). Germline values: CDR1 DFQATT, CDR2 SNEGSKA (reference sequence). V was cut by 0 bases and J by 0 bases, with 14 bases left in between. This CDR3 region has 17 residues. CDR3 in DNA: TGCAGTGCTAGAGATGCTTTGGGACACACGAACACCGGGGAGCTGTTTTTT. This encodes CSARDALGHTNTGELFF.

This clonotype was seen a few times. The chain recombines TRBV6-5 with TRBJ1-5; D unresolved. V gave up 5 bases and J gave up 7 bases, with 24 bases separating them. From germline, CDR1 is MNHEY and CDR2 SVGAGI. The CDR3 covers 17 residues. This CDR3 is CASSPWADEHHGQPQHF. Written as DNA, the CDR3 is TGTGCCAGCAGTCCATGGGCTGACGAACACCACGGCCAGCCCCAGCATTTT.